A selection of T cell receptor beta chains follows, all from one sample in a study of T cell clonotyping in hematopoietic cell transplantation. Using immunoSEQ multiplex PCR, the repertoire was profiled, and TCRdb retains in-frame clones only, with some absent. The table lists about 17,000 clones, around nine tenths of them singletons. Sequences were obtained from peripheral blood mononuclear cells. These receptors all stem from a man between 35 and 55 years old in good health. Some clones in this sample may be carry-over from other donors' samples. Both conserved end residues are part of each CDR3. A D gene is named only where the DNA matches it firmly. Not every row has a clone size; where given, it reads once, few, many or a size class.

d_call	v_call	clone_size	j_call	cdr3_nt	cdr3_aa
TRBD1	TRBV29-1	.	TRBJ2-3	TGCAGCGTTGATGGGACAGCCACCGGGACCCCTTCTGCGGATACGCAGTATTTT	CSVDGTATGTPSADTQYF
TRBD2	TRBV19	.	TRBJ2-5	TGTGCCAGTAGTCTCCGGGAGGCCCAAGAGACCCAGTACTTC	CASSLREAQETQYF
.	TRBV7-3	medium-sized	TRBJ2-2	TGTGCCAGCAGCTGGGGCGGATTCAACACCGGGGAGCTGTTTTTT	CASSWGGFNTGELFF
TRBD2	TRBV27	.	TRBJ2-3	TGTGCCAGCAGTGCCCGGACTAGCGGGAGAGGAGATACGCAGTATTTT	CASSARTSGRGDTQYF
TRBD1	TRBV11-2	.	TRBJ2-2	TGTGCCAGCAGCTTAGGTTTGTGGGACAGGAACACCGGGGAGCTGTTTTTT	CASSLGLWDRNTGELFF
.	TRBV7-6	.	TRBJ2-7	TGTGCCAGCAGCTTAGAAGAGAGCTCCGAGCAGTACTTC	CASSLEESSEQYF
.	TRBV29-1	.	TRBJ2-5	TGCAGCGTTGTTCGGTCTCAAGAGACCCAGTACTTC	CSVVRSQETQYF
TRBD2	TRBV6-6	.	TRBJ2-3	TGTGCCAGCAGTCTACTAGCGGGTACAGATACGCAGTATTTT	CASSLLAGTDTQYF
TRBD1	TRBV10-3	.	TRBJ1-5	TGTGCCTCGCACCGGGACAGGGAACAGCCCCAGCATTTT	CASHRDREQPQHF
.	TRBV7-3	.	TRBJ2-1	TGTGCCAGCAGCTTATCATCCTACAATGAGCAGTTCTTC	CASSLSSYNEQFF
TRBD1	TRBV25-1	.	TRBJ2-2	TGTGCCAGCAGTGTGCGAGGGGGCGCGAACACCGGGGAGCTGTTTTTT	CASSVRGGANTGELFF
.	TRBV7-2	once	TRBJ2-7	TGTGCCAGCAGCTTAGGGCAGGGCAACGAGCAGTACTTC	CASSLGQGNEQYF
.	TRBV29-1	.	TRBJ1-1	TGCAGCGTTGAAAAATCAACAGGGACTGAAGCTTTCTTT	CSVEKSTGTEAFF
.	TRBV2	.	TRBJ2-5	TGTGCCAGCAAGAGTTACTACCAAGAGACCCAGTACTTC	CASKSYYQETQYF
.	TRBV5-1	.	TRBJ2-7	TGCGCCAGCAGCTTGGCGTATGACGAGCAGTACTTC	CASSLAYDEQYF
TRBD1	TRBV27	.	TRBJ2-7	TGTGCCAGCAGGACCGGGACAGGGATCTACGAGCAGTACTTC	CASRTGTGIYEQYF
TRBD1	TRBV7-9	.	TRBJ2-2	TGTGCCAGCAGCTCCGGGACAGGGGGCAACACCGGGGAGCTGTTTTTT	CASSSGTGGNTGELFF
TRBD1	TRBV28	.	TRBJ2-7	TGTGCCAGCACCCCGGGACAGGGCGCCAGCTCCTACGAGCAGTACTTC	CASTPGQGASSYEQYF
.	TRBV28	.	TRBJ2-2	TGTGCCAGCAGTTCCCCGAGCACCGGGGAGCTGTTTTTT	CASSSPSTGELFF
.	TRBV9	once	TRBJ1-2	TGTGCCAGCAGCGTAGTAGGCAAGGGCTACACCTTC	CASSVVGKGYTF
TRBD1	TRBV29-1	.	TRBJ1-4	TGCAGCGTTGGGGGGACAGCAACTAATGAAAAACTGTTTTTT	CSVGGTATNEKLFF
.	TRBV4-3	.	TRBJ1-1	TGCGCCAGCAGCCAAGGCCTGGGCGGGTTGGGCACTGAAGCTTTCTTT	CASSQGLGGLGTEAFF